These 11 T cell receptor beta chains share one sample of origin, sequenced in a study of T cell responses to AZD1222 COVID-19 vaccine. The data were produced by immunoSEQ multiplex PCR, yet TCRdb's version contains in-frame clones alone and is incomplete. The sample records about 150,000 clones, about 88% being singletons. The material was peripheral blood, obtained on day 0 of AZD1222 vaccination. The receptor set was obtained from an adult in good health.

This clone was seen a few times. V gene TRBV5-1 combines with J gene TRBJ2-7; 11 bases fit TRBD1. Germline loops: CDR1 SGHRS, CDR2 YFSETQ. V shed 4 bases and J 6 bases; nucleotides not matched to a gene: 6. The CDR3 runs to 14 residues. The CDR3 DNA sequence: TGCGCCAGCAGCCCGGACAGGGGGCGCGCCGAGCAGTACTTC. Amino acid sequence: CASSPDRGRAEQYF.

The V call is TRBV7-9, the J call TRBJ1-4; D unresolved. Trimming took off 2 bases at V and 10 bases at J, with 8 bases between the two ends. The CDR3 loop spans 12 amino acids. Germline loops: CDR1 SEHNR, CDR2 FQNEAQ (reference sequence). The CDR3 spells CASSLPNSKLFF. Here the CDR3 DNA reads TGTGCCAGCAGCTTACCAAATTCAAAACTGTTTTTT. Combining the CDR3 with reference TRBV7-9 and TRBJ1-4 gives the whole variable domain DTGVSQNPRHKITKRGQNVTFRCDPISEHNRLYWYRQTLGQGPEFLTYFQNEAQLEKSRLLSDRFSAERPKGSFSTLEIQRTEQGDSAMYLCASSLPNSKLFFGSGTQLSVL.

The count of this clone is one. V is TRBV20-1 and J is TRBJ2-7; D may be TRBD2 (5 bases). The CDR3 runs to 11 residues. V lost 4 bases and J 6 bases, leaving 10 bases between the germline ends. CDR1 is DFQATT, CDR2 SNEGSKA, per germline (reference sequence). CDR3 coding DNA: TGCAGTGCTATCGCGGGTGTCGAGCAGTACTTC. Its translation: CSAIAGVEQYF.

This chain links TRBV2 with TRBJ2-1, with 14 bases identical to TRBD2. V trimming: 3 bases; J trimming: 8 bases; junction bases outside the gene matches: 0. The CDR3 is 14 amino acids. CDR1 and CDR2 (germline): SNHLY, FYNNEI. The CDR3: CASSEGLAGDEQFF. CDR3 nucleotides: TGTGCCAGCAGTGAGGGACTAGCGGGAGATGAGCAGTTCTTC.

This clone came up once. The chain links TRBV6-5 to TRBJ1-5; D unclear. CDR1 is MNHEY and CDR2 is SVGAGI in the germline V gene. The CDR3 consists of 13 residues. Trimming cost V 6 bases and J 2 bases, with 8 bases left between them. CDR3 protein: CASRLVGNQPQHF. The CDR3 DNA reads TGTGCCAGCAGGTTAGTTGGCAATCAGCCCCAGCATTTT.

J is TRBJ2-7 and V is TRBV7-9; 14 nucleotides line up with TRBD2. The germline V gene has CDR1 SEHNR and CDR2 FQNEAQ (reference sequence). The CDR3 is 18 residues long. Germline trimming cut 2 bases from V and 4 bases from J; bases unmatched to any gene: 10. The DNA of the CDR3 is TGTGCCAGCAGCTTAAGCCCCGGGACTAGCGGGAGAGGATACGAGCAGTACTTC. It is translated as CASSLSPGTSGRGYEQYF.

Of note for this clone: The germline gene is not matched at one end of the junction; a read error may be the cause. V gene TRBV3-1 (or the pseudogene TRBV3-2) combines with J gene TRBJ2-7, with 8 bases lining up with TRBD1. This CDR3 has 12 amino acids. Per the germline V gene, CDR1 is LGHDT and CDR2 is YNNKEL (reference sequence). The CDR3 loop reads CASSLGRTGRHF. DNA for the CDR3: TGTGCCAGCAGCCTGGGTCGGACAGGGAGACACTTC.

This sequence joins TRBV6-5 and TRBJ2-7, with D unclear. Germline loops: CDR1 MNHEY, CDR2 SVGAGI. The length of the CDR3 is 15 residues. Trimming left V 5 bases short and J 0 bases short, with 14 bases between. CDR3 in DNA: TGTGCCAGCAGTCGTACCAAATCTCTCTCCTACGAGCAGTACTTC. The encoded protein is CASSRTKSLSYEQYF.

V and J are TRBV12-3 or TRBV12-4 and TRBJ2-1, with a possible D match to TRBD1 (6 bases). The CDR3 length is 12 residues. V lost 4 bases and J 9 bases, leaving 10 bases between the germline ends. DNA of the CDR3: TGTGCCAGCAGTTACACAGGGAGTGAGCAGTTCTTC. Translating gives CASSYTGSEQFF.

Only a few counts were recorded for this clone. CDR3 DNA sequence: TGTGCTAGTGAAGATTTCACTGAAGCTTTCTTT. This sequence encodes CASEDFTEAFF. The genes are TRBV12-5 and TRBJ1-1; D not resolved. V lost 7 bases and J lost 4, with 7 bases in between. CDR1 is LGHNT, CDR2 FRNRAP, per germline. The CDR3 is 11 residues long.

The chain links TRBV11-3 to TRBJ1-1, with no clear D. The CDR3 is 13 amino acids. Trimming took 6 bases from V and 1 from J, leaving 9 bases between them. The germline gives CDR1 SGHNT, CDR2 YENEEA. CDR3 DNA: TGTGCCAGCAGTTTGTGGGAGAACACTGAAGCTTTCTTT. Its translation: CASSLWENTEAFF.